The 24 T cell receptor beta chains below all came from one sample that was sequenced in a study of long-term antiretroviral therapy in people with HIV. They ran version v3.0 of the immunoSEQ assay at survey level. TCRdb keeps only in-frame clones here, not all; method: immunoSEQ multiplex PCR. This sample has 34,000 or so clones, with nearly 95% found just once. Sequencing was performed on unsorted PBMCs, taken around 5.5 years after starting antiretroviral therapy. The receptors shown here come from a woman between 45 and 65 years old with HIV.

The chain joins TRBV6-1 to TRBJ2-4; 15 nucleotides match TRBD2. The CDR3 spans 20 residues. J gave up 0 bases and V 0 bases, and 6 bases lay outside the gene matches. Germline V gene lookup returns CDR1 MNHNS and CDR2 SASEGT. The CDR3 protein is CASSEAGLAGGPGAKNIQYF. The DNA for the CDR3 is TGTGCCAGCAGTGAAGCAGGACTAGCGGGGGGGCCGGGAGCCAAAAACATTCAGTACTTC.

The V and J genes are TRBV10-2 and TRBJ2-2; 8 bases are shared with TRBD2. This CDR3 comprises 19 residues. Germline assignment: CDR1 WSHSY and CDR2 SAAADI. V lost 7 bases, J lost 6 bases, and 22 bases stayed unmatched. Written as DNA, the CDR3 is TGCGCCAGCAATACTCGAAAACGAGGGTCGGGGGGGCAAGCCGGGGAGCTGTTTTTT. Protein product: CASNTRKRGSGGQAGELFF.

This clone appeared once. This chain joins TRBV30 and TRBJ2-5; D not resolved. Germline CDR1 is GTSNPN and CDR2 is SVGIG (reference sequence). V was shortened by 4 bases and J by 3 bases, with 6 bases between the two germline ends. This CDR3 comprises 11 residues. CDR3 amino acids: CAWNNKETQYF. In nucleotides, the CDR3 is TGTGCCTGGAATAACAAAGAGACCCAGTACTTC.

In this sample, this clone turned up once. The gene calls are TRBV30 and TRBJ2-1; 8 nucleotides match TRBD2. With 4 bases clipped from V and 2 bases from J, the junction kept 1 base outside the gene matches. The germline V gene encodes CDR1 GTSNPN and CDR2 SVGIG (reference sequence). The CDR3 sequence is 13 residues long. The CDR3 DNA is TGTGCCTGGACCGGGGGGGCCTACAATGAGCAGTTCTTC. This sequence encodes CAWTGGAYNEQFF. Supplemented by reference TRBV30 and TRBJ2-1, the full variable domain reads SQTIHQWPATLVQPVGSPLSLECTVEGTSNPNLYWYRQAAGRGLQLLFYSVGIGQISSEVPQNLSASRPQDRQFILSSKKLLLSDSGFYLCAWTGGAYNEQFFGPGTRLTVL.

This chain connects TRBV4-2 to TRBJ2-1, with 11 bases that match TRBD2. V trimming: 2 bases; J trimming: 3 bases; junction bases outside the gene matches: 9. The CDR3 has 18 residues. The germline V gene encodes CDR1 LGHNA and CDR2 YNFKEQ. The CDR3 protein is CASSQQTSGGWFYNEQFF. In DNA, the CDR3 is TGTGCCAGCAGCCAACAAACTAGCGGGGGCTGGTTCTACAATGAGCAGTTCTTC.

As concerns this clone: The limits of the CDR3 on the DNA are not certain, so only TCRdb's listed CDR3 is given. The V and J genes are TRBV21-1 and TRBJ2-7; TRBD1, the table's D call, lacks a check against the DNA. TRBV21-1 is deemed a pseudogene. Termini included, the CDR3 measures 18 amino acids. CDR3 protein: CASSKAWGQGSSSYEQYF.

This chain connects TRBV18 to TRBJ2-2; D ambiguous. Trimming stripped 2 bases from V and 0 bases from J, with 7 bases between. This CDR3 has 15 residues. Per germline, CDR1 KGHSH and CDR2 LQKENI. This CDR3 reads CASSPTAPNTGELFF. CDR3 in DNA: TGTGCCAGCTCACCAACAGCCCCGAACACCGGGGAGCTGTTTTTT.

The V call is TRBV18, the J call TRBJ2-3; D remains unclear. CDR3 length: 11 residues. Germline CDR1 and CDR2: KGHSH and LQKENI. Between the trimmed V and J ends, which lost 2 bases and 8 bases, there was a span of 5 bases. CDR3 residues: CASSPEATQYF. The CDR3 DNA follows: TGTGCCAGCTCACCAGAGGCTACGCAGTATTTT. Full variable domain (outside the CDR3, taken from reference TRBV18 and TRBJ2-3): NAGVMQNPRHLVRRRGQEARLRCSPMKGHSHVYWYRQLPEEGLKFMVYLQKENIIDESGMPKERFSAEFPKEGPSILRIQQVVRGDSAAYFCASSPEATQYFGPGTRLTVL.

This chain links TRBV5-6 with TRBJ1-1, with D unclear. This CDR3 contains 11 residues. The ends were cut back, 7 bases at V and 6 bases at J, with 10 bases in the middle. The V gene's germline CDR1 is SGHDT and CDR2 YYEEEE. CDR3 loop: CASGYRAEAFF. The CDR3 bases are TGTGCCAGCGGCTACCGGGCTGAAGCTTTCTTT.

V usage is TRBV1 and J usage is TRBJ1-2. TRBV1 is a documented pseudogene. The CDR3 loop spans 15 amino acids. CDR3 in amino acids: CTSSQELGGGYGYTF. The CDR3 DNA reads TGCACCAGCAGCCAAGAATTGGGGGGGGGCTATGGCTACACCTTC.

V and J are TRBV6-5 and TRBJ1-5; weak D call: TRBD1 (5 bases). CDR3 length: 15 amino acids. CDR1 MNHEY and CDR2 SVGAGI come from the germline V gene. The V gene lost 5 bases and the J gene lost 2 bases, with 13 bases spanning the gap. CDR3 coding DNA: TGTGCCAGCAGTCCGCAGGGTAACGGCAATCAGCCCCAGCATTTT. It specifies CASSPQGNGNQPQHF.

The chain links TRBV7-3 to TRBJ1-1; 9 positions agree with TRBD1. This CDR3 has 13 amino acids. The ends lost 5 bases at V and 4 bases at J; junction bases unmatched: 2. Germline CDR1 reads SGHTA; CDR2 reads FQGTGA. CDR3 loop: CASSRQGGTEAFF. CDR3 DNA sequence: TGTGCCAGCAGCCGACAGGGGGGCACTGAAGCTTTCTTT.

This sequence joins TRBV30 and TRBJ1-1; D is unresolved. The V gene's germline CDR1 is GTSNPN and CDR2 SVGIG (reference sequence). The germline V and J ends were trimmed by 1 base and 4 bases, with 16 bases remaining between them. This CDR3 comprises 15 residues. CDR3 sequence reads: CAWSETSVGVTEAFF. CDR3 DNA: TGTGCCTGGAGTGAAACCTCCGTGGGTGTCACTGAAGCTTTCTTT.

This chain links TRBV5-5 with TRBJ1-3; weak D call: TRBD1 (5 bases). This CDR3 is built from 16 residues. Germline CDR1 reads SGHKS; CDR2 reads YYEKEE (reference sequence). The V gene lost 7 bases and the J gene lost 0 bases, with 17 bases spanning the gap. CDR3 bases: TGTGCCAGCCCCCGGTTTCCGGACATCTCTGGAAACACCATATATTTT. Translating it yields CASPRFPDISGNTIYF.

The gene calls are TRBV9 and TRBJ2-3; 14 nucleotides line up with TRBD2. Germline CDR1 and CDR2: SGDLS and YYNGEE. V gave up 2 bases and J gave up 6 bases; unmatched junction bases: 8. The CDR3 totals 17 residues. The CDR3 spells CASSVRLAGGPGDTQYF. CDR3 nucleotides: TGTGCCAGCAGCGTGCGACTAGCGGGGGGGCCGGGGGATACGCAGTATTTT.

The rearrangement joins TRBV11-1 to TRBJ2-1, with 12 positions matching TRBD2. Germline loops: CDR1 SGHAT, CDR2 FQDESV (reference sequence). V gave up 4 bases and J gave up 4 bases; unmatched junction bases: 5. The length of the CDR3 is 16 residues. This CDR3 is CASSWETSGGYNEQFF. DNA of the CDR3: TGTGCCAGCAGCTGGGAAACTAGCGGGGGGTACAATGAGCAGTTCTTC.

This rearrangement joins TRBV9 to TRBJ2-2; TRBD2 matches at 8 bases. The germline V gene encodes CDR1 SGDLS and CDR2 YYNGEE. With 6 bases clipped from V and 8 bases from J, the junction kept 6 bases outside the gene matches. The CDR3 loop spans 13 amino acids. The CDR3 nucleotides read TGTGCCAGCACCTTTAGCGGGGAGGGGGAGCTGTTTTTT. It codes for CASTFSGEGELFF.

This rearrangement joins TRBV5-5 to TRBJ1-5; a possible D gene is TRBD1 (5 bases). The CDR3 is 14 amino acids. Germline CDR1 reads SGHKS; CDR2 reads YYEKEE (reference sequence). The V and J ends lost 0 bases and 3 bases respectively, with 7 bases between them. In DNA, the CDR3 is TGTGCCAGCAGCTTGGGAGGGACCAATCAGCCCCAGCATTTT. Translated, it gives CASSLGGTNQPQHF.

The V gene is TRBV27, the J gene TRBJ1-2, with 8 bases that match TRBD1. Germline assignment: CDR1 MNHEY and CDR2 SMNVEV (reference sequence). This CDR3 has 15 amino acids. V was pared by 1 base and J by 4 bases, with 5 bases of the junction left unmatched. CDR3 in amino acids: CASSLFRGPSYGYTF. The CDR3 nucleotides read TGTGCCAGCAGTTTATTCAGGGGGCCATCCTATGGCTACACCTTC.

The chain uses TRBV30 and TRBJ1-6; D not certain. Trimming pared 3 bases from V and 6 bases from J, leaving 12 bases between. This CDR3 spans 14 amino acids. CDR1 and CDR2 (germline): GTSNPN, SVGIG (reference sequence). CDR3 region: CAWSTTDGNSPLHF. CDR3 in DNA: TGTGCCTGGAGCACGACGGACGGTAATTCACCCCTCCACTTT.

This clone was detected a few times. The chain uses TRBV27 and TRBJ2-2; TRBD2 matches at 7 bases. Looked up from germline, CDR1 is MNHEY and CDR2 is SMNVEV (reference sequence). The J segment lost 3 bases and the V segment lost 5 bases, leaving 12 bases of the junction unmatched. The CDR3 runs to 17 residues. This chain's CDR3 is CASSRGGLRVDTGELFF. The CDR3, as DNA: TGTGCCAGCAGTCGTGGGGGACTACGGGTAGACACCGGGGAGCTGTTTTTT.

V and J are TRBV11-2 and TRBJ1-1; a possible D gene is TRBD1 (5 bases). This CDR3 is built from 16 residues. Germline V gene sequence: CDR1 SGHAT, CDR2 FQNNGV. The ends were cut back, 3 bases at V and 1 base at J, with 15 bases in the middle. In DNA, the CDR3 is TGTGCCAGCAGCTTTTCTTTTGACAGCGAGAACACTGAAGCTTTCTTT. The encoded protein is CASSFSFDSENTEAFF.

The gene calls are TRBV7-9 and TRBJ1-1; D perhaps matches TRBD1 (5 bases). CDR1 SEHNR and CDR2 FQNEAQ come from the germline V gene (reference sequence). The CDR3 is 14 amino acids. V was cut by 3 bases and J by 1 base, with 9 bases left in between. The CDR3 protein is CASSFMGENTEAFF. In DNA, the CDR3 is TGTGCCAGCAGCTTCATGGGGGAGAACACTGAAGCTTTCTTT.

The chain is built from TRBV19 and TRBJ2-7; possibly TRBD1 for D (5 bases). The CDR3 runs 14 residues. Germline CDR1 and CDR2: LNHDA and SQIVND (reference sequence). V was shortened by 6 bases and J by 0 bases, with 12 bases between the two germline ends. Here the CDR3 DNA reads TGTGCCAGTAGCCCCACTGACAGCTCCTACGAGCAGTACTTC. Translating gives CASSPTDSSYEQYF.